A selection of T cell receptor beta chains follows, all from one sample in a study of blood T cell repertoires in COVID-19. Assay: immunoSEQ multiplex PCR; the TCRdb copy retains only in-frame clones and omits some. Here the sample spans 30,000 to 50,000 clones, about 89% being singletons. The source material was peripheral blood. These receptors were obtained from a woman in her twenties or thirties in a cohort sampled during active COVID-19. CDR3s include the opening cysteine and the closing phenylalanine or tryptophan. Fields, in order: D gene, V gene, clone size, J gene, CDR3 protein, CDR3 DNA. The D gene is left open where the match is weak. Expanded clones are given a class, and other clones once, few, many or no size at all.

>NA|TRBV9|once|TRBJ2-7
CASSTDTSSYEQYF
TGTGCCAGCAGCACTGACACGAGCTCCTACGAGCAGTACTTC
>NA|TRBV18|NA|TRBJ2-7
CASSPPRTDARQYF
TGTGCCAGCTCACCCCCCCGGACAGACGCGAGGCAGTACTTC
>NA|TRBV6-5|NA|TRBJ2-1
CASSYSEGAYNEQFF
TGTGCCAGCAGTTATAGTGAGGGGGCCTACAATGAGCAGTTCTTC
>NA|TRBV9|once|TRBJ2-7
CASTQGPGASYEQYF
TGTGCCAGCACCCAAGGTCCAGGGGCATCCTACGAGCAGTACTTC
>TRBD2|TRBV7-8|NA|TRBJ2-5
CASSFGPSGQETQYF
TGTGCCAGCAGCTTCGGTCCTAGCGGCCAAGAGACCCAGTACTTC
>TRBD2|TRBV27|NA|TRBJ2-7
CASSYNSGGTYEQYF
TGTGCCAGCAGTTACAATAGCGGGGGTACCTACGAGCAGTACTTC
>NA|TRBV14|NA|TRBJ1-1
CASSRGLDLNTEAFF
TGTGCCAGCAGCCGGGGCCTCGACCTGAACACTGAAGCTTTCTTT
>TRBD2|TRBV5-5|NA|TRBJ2-3
CASSPTSGRVDTQYF
TGTGCCAGCAGCCCGACTAGCGGGAGGGTGGATACGCAGTATTTT
>TRBD1|TRBV5-4|NA|TRBJ2-5
CASSLEDRVGETQYF
TGTGCCAGCAGCTTGGAGGACAGGGTGGGGGAGACCCAGTACTTC
>TRBD1|TRBV7-2|NA|TRBJ2-7
CASSFVPGQGSEQYF
TGTGCCAGCAGCTTCGTCCCGGGACAGGGAAGCGAGCAGTACTTC
>TRBD2|TRBV3-1/TRBV3-2|NA|TRBJ2-7
CASSQDGLIAGAYEQYF
TGTGCCAGCAGCCAAGATGGGTTGATAGCGGGAGCATACGAGCAGTACTTC
>NA|TRBV4-1|NA|TRBJ2-4
CASSQGRENIQYF
TGCGCCAGCAGCCAAGGCAGGGAAAACATTCAGTACTTC
>NA|TRBV19|NA|TRBJ1-4
CASSNPPSTGHEKLFF
TGTGCCAGTAGCAACCCTCCCTCGACAGGCCATGAAAAACTGTTTTTT
>TRBD2|TRBV27|NA|TRBJ2-7
CASSPGLAGGPPIKQYF
TGTGCCAGCAGTCCGGGACTAGCGGGAGGACCCCCTATAAAGCAGTACTTC
>NA|TRBV30|NA|TRBJ1-1
CAWRGDSQTGAFF
TGTGCCTGGAGGGGGGACTCCCAGACGGGAGCTTTCTTT
>NA|TRBV6-4|NA|TRBJ2-1
CASRPSLVNNEQFF
TGTGCCAGCAGACCAAGTTTAGTGAACAATGAGCAGTTCTTC
>TRBD1|TRBV10-3|NA|TRBJ2-5
CATGQRDQETQYF
TGTGCCACGGGACAGAGGGACCAAGAGACCCAGTACTTC
>TRBD2|TRBV5-1|NA|TRBJ2-3
CASSPGLAGAPSGGTDTQYF
TGCGCCAGCAGCCCGGGACTAGCGGGAGCTCCCTCCGGGGGCACAGATACGCAGTATTTT
>TRBD2|TRBV24-1|NA|TRBJ2-1
CATSDPSGRGYEQFF
TGTGCCACCAGTGATCCCAGCGGGAGGGGGTATGAGCAGTTCTTC
>NA|TRBV28|NA|TRBJ1-5
CASKARRGASNQPQHF
TGTGCCAGCAAAGCCCGGCGGGGGGCTAGCAATCAGCCCCAGCATTTT
>NA|TRBV7-9|NA|TRBJ2-3
CASRSTGSGDTQYF
TGTGCCAGCAGATCTACAGGGTCGGGAGATACGCAGTATTTT
>NA|TRBV7-3|NA|TRBJ2-3
CASSLNGQITDTQYF
TGTGCCAGCAGCTTGAACGGACAGATCACAGATACGCAGTATTTT
>TRBD1|TRBV2|NA|TRBJ2-2
CASSTTGGSGELFF
TGTGCCAGCTCAACGACAGGGGGCAGCGGGGAGCTGTTTTTT
>TRBD1|TRBV28|NA|TRBJ1-6
CASRGITGGRIDSPLHF
TGTGCCAGCAGGGGGATCACAGGGGGCCGGATCGATTCACCCCTCCACTTT
>TRBD1|TRBV18|NA|TRBJ2-2
CASSPRQGASTGELFF
TGTGCCAGCTCACCACGGCAGGGGGCGAGCACCGGGGAGCTGTTTTTT
>NA|TRBV9|NA|TRBJ2-5
CASSVSQIDQETQYF
TGTGCCAGCAGCGTATCACAGATTGACCAAGAGACCCAGTACTTC